This T cell receptor (beta chain) came from a study of sequential checkpoint blockade in melanoma. Regarding the study as a whole: Pretreatment TIL clonality tracked with response in the nivolumab-first arm.

Trimming pared 11 bases from V and 3 bases from J, leaving 14 bases between. CDR3 size: 13 residues. The V gene's germline CDR1 is MNHGY and CDR2 SAAAGT. This sample's treatment: randomized to nivolumab then ipilimumab (arm A) or the reverse (arm B). This clone was found a few times. What it binds is not known. Using immunoSEQ multiplex PCR, the repertoire was profiled, and TCRdb retains in-frame clones only, with some absent. The data contain about 10,000 clones, about 27% of them singletons. Sample: tumor tissue (inferred from file names), taken from a patient given nivolumab and ipilimumab in sequence. The rearrangement uses TRBV6-8 and TRBJ1-5, with a tentative D call TRBD1 (5 bases). This TCR was sampled from a human donor with melanoma. The CDR3 DNA is TGTGCCGGAGGGACGGACTTCAATCAGCCCCAGCATTTT. Translated, it gives CAGGTDFNQPQHF.